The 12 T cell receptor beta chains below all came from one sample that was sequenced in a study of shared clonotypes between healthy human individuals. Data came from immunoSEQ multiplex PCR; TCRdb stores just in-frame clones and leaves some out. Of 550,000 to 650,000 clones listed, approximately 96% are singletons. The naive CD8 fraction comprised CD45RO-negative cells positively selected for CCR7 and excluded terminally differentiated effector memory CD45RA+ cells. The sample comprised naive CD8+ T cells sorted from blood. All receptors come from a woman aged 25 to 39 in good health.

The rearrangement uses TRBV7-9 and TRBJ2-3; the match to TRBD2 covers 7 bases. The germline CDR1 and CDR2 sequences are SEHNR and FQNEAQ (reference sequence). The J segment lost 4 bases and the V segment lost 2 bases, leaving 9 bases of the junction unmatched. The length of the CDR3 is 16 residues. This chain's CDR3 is CASSLIFAGDPDTQYF. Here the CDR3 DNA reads TGTGCCAGCAGCTTAATCTTTGCGGGAGACCCAGATACGCAGTATTTT.

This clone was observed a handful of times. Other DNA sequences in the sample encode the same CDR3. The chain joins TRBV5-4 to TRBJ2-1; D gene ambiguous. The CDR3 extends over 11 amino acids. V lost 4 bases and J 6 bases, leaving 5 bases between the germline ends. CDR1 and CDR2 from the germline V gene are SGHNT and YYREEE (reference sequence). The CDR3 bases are TGTGCCAGCAGCGCCCTCAATGAGCAGTTCTTC. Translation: CASSALNEQFF.

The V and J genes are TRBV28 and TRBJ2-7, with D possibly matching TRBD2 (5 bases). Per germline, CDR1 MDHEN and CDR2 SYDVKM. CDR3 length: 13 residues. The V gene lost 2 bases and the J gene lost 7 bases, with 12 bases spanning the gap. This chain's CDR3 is CASSLAGLPEQYF. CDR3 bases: TGTGCCAGCAGTTTAGCCGGACTCCCGGAGCAGTACTTC. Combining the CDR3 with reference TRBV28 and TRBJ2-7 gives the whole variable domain DVKVTQSSRYLVKRTGEKVFLECVQDMDHENMFWYRQDPGLGLRLIYFSYDVKMKEKGDIPEGYSVSREKKERFSLILESASTNQTSMYLCASSLAGLPEQYFGPGTRLTVT.

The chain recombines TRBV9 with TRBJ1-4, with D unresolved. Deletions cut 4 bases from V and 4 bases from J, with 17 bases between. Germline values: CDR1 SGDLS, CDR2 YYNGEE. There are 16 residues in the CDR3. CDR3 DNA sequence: TGTGCCAGCAGCCTGTACACTGGCCAGAATAATGAAAAACTGTTTTTT. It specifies CASSLYTGQNNEKLFF.

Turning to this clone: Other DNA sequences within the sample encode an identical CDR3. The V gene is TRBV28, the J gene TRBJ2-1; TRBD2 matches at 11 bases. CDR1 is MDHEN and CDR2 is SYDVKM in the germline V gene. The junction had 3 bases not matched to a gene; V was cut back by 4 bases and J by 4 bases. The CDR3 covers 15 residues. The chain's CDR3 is CASSWGTSGYNEQFF. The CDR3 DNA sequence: TGTGCCAGCAGTTGGGGGACTAGCGGTTACAATGAGCAGTTCTTC.

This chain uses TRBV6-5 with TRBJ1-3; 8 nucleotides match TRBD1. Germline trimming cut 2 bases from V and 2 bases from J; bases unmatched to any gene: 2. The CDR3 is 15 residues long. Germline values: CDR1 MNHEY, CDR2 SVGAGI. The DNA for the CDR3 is TGTGCCAGCAGTTACACAGGGGGAACTGGAAACACCATATATTTT. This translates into CASSYTGGTGNTIYF.

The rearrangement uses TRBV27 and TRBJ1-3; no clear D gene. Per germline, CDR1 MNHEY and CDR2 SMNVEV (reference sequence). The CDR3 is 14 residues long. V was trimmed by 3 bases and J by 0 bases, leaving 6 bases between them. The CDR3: CASSLMASGNTIYF. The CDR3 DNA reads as TGTGCCAGCAGTTTGATGGCCTCTGGAAACACCATATATTTT.

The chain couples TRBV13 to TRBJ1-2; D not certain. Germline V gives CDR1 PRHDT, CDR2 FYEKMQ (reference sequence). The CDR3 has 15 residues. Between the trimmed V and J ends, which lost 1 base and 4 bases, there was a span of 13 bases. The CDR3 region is CASSLAAQLSYGYTF. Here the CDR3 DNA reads TGTGCCAGCAGCTTAGCCGCCCAACTGAGCTATGGCTACACCTTC.

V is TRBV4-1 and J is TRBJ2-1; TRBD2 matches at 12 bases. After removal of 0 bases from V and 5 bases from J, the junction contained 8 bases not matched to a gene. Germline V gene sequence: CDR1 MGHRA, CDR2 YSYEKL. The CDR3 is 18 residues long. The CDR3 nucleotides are TGCGCCAGCAGCCAAGAATTGCGGACTAGCGGGATGAACAATGAGCAGTTCTTC. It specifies CASSQELRTSGMNNEQFF.

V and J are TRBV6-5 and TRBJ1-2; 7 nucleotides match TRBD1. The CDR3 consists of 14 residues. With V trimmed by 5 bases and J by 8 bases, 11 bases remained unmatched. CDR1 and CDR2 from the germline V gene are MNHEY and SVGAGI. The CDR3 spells CASSITGESKGYTF. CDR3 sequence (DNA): TGTGCCAGCAGTATCACAGGGGAGAGTAAGGGCTACACCTTC.

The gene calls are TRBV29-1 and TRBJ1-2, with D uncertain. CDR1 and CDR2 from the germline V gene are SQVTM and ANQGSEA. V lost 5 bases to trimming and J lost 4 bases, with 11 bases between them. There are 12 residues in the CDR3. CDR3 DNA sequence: TGCAGCGTTTTCATTGGGGTCTATGGCTACACCTTC. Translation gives CSVFIGVYGYTF.

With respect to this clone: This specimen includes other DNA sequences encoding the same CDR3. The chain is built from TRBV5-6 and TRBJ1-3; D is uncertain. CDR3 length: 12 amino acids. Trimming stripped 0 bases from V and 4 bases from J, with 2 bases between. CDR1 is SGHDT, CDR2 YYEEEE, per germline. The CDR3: CASSLGGNTIYF. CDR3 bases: TGTGCCAGCAGCTTGGGGGGAAACACCATATATTTT.